Listed below are T cell receptor beta chains from one sample, sequenced in a study of blood T cells in healthy people across ages. TCRdb used MiXCR to reprocess the 5' RACE reads, holding one entry per CDR3 protein. The profile shows some 1.8 million distinct CDR3 sequences, about 39% of them singletons. The sequencing input was blood. These receptors came from a human donor in good health. Each CDR3 is given with its conserved first and last residue. The D gene is left open where the match is weak. Size is stated for part of the rows, as once, few or many counts, or as a class when the clone is expanded.

TRBJ2-1,TRBV7-2,TRBD2,once,CASSHPSRTSGEGSYNEQFF,TGTGCCAGCAGCCATCCTTCCCGGACTAGCGGGGAGGGGAGTTACAATGAGCAGTTCTTC
TRBJ1-6,TRBV10-3,.,few,CATKEVGSPLHF,TGTGCCACTAAGGAAGTTGGTTCACCCCTCCACTTT
TRBJ2-1,TRBV7-3,.,.,CASSSKPAGWSYNEQFF,TGTGCCAGCAGCTCAAAACCGGCAGGGTGGTCCTACAATGAGCAGTTCTTC
TRBJ2-2,TRBV29-1,TRBD2,.,CSVTTSGGADTGELFF,TGCAGCGTGACGACTAGCGGGGGGGCGGACACCGGGGAGCTGTTTTTT
TRBJ2-3,TRBV20-1,.,few,CSARETYFPGGSTDTQYF,TGCAGTGCTAGAGAAACCTACTTCCCTGGGGGGAGCACAGATACGCAGTATTTT
TRBJ1-6,TRBV27,.,.,CASSLALDSPLHF,TGTGCCAGCAGTTTAGCCCTCGATTCACCCCTCCACTTT
TRBJ2-1,TRBV29-1,.,.,CSVEEGDPEQFF,TGCAGCGTTGAAGAAGGGGACCCGGAGCAGTTCTTC
TRBJ1-2,TRBV2,.,few,CASSFGLEVGGYGYTF,TGTGCCAGCAGTTTTGGCTTGGAGGTCGGGGGTTATGGCTACACCTTC
TRBJ2-3,TRBV15,TRBD1,.,CATSRDRDRFTDTQYF,TGTGCCACCAGCAGAGATAGGGACAGATTCACAGATACGCAGTATTTT
TRBJ2-1,TRBV5-1,TRBD1,.,CASSSGQTSSYNEQFF,TGCGCCAGCAGCTCGGGACAGACAAGCTCCTACAATGAGCAGTTCTTC
TRBJ2-7,TRBV28,.,.,CASSTGGFTREQYF,TGTGCCAGCAGTACCGGCGGGTTTACGCGGGAGCAGTACTTC
TRBJ2-1,TRBV6-6,.,.,CASSHGDGEQFF,TGTGCCAGCAGCCACGGGGACGGTGAGCAGTTCTTC
TRBJ2-7,TRBV28,TRBD1,few,CASSLQGDPGEQYF,TGTGCCAGCAGTCTCCAGGGGGATCCGGGGGAGCAGTACTTC
TRBJ2-1,TRBV4-1,TRBD2,few,CASSRTSGTYNEQFF,TGCGCCAGCAGCCGGACTAGCGGTACATACAATGAGCAGTTCTTC
TRBJ2-5,TRBV20-1,TRBD1,.,CSARRQGPIGETQYF,TGCAGTGCTCGTCGACAGGGCCCTATCGGAGAGACCCAGTACTTC
TRBJ2-5,TRBV7-9,TRBD1,few,CASSLAPDRVSQETQYF,TGTGCCAGCAGCTTAGCCCCCGACAGGGTGAGCCAAGAGACCCAGTACTTC
TRBJ1-1,TRBV27,.,.,CASSLSWGYEITEAFF,TGTGCCAGCAGTTTATCATGGGGATATGAAATCACTGAAGCTTTCTTT
TRBJ2-4,TRBV5-6,.,.,CASSWRTELAKNIQYF,TGTGCCAGCAGCTGGAGGACAGAACTAGCCAAAAACATTCAGTACTTC
TRBJ1-5,TRBV27,.,.,CASSLHAESFSNQPQHF,TGTGCCAGCAGTTTACATGCGGAGTCCTTTAGCAATCAGCCCCAGCATTTT
TRBJ2-1,TRBV19,.,.,CASSIRYGNSGTEQFF,TGTGCCAGTAGTATACGATACGGGAACTCAGGAACCGAGCAGTTCTTC
TRBJ2-1,TRBV12-3/TRBV12-4,.,few,CASSPSSYEQFF,TGTGCCAGCAGTCCGTCCTCCTACGAGCAGTTCTTC
TRBJ2-3,TRBV6-5,TRBD2,.,CASSYMGGGMTDTQYF,TGTGCCAGCAGTTACATGGGGGGGGGTATGACAGATACGCAGTATTTT
TRBJ2-7,TRBV6-5,TRBD1,.,CASITKKEGAGYEQYF,TGTGCCAGCATTACTAAAAAAGAGGGGGCAGGCTACGAGCAGTACTTC
TRBJ2-5,TRBV24-1,.,.,CATRGGAGQETQYF,TGTGCCACCAGGGGCGGGGCCGGACAAGAGACCCAGTACTTC
TRBJ1-2,TRBV5-1,.,once,CASSPESQRIYGYTF,TGCGCCAGCAGCCCGGAGTCCCAGAGAATCTATGGCTACACCTTC
TRBJ2-2,TRBV6-1,TRBD2,many,CASSGLAGNTGELFF,TGTGCCAGCAGCGGACTAGCGGGGAACACCGGGGAGCTGTTTTTT
TRBJ2-1,TRBV6-5,TRBD1,few,CASSYSGQPNNEQFF,TGTGCCAGCAGTTACTCGGGACAGCCGAACAATGAGCAGTTCTTC
TRBJ1-2,TRBV12-3/TRBV12-4,.,.,CASSTERQINYGYTF,TGTGCCAGCAGTACCGAGAGACAGATTAACTATGGCTACACCTTC
TRBJ1-1,TRBV7-9,.,few,CASSLIPLNTEAFF,TGTGCCAGCAGCTTAATACCCCTTAACACTGAAGCTTTCTTT
TRBJ1-2,TRBV10-3,.,.,CAISEQGTYGYTF,TGTGCCATCAGTGAGCAGGGTACCTATGGCTACACCTTC
TRBJ2-7,TRBV11-2,.,.,CASSLFAGSSYNEQYF,TGTGCCAGCAGCTTATTCGCGGGGAGCTCCTACAATGAGCAGTACTTC
TRBJ2-5,TRBV7-7,.,.,CASSLTGTIGETQYF,TGTGCCAGCAGCTTGACCGGGACAATAGGGGAGACCCAGTACTTC
TRBJ1-5,TRBV12-3/TRBV12-4,.,few,CASSQTEINQPQHF,TGTGCCAGCAGTCAGACAGAGATCAATCAGCCCCAGCATTTT
TRBJ2-7,TRBV15,.,few,CATSRERVSGEQYF,TGTGCCACCAGCAGAGAGAGGGTGTCTGGCGAGCAGTACTTC
TRBJ2-3,TRBV21-1,.,.,CASSKSGGTDTQYF,TGTGCCAGCAGCAAATCGGGGGGCACAGATACGCAGTATTTT
TRBJ1-2,TRBV4-3,.,.,CASSQDRGWGYTF,TGCGCCAGCAGCCAAGACAGGGGATGGGGCTACACCTTC
TRBJ2-3,TRBV29-1,.,.,CSVVEARVPDTQYF,TGCAGCGTTGTGGAGGCCCGGGTACCAGATACGCAGTATTTT